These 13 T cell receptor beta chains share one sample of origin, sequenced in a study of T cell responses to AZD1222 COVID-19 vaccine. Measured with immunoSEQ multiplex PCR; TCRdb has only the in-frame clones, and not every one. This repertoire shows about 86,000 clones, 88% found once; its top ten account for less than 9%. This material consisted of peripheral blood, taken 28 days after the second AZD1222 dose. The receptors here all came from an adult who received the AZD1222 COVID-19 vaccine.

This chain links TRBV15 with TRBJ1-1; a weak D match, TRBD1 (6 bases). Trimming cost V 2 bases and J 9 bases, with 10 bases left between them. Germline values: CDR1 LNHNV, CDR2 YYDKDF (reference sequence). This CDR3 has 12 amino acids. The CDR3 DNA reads TGTGCCACCAGCAGATCCGGGACACAAGCTTTCTTT. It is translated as CATSRSGTQAFF.

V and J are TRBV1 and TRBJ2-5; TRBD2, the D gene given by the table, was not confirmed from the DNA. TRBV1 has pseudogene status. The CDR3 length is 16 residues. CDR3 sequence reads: CTSSQKLADGEETQYF. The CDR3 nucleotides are TGCACCAGCAGCCAGAAACTAGCGGACGGCGAGGAGACCCAGTACTTC.

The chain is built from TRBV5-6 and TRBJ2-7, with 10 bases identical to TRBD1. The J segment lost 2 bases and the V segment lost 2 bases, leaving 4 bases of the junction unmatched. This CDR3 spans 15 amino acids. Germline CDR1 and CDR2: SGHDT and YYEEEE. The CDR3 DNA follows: TGTGCCAGCAGCTTCCCCGGGACAGGGGCCTACGAGCAGTACTTC. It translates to CASSFPGTGAYEQYF.

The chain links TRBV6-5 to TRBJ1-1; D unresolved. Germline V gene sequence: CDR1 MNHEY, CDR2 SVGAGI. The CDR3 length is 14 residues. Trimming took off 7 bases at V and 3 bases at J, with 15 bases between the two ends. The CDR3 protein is CASIKIDGYTEAFF. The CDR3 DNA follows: TGTGCCAGCATTAAAATCGATGGATACACTGAAGCTTTCTTT.

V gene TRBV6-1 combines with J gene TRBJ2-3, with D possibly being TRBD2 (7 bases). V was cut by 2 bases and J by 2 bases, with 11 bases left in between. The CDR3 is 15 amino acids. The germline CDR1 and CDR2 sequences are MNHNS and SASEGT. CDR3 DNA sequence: TGTGCCAGCAGTGAACCCGGGGGGCCCACAGATACGCAGTATTTT. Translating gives CASSEPGGPTDTQYF.

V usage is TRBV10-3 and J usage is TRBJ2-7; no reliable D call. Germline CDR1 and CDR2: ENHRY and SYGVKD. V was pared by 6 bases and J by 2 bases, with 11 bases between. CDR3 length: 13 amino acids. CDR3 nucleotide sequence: TGTGCCATCAGCCCCCCCAAGACCTACGAGCAGTACTTC. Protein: CAISPPKTYEQYF.

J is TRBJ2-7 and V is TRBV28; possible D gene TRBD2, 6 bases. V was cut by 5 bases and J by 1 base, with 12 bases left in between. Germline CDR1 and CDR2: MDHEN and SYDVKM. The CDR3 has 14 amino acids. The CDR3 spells CASSGGYLSYEQYF. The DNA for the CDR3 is TGTGCCAGCAGTGGAGGGTACTTATCCTACGAGCAGTACTTC.

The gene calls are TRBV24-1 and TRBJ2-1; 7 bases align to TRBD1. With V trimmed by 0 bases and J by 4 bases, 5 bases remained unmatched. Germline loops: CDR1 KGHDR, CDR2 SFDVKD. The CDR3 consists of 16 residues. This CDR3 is CATSDLHSGGYNEQFF. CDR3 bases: TGTGCCACCAGTGATTTGCATTCAGGGGGTTACAATGAGCAGTTCTTC.

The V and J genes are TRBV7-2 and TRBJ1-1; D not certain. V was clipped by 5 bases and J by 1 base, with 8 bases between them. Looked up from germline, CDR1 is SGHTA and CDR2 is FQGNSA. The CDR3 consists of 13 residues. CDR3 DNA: TGTGCCAGCAGCGCCGACCCGAACACTGAAGCTTTCTTT. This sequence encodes CASSADPNTEAFF.

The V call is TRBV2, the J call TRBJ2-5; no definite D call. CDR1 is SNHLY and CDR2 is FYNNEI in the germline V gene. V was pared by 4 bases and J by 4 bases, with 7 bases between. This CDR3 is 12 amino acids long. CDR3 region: CASSVRRETQYF. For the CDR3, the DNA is TGTGCCAGCAGTGTGAGGCGAGAGACCCAGTACTTC.

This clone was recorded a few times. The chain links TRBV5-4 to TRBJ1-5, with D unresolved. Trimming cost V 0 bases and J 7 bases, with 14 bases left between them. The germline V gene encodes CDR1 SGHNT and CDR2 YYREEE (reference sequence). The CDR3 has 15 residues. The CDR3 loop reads CASSLGPSMVQPQHF. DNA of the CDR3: TGTGCCAGCAGCTTGGGACCCTCCATGGTCCAGCCCCAGCATTTT.

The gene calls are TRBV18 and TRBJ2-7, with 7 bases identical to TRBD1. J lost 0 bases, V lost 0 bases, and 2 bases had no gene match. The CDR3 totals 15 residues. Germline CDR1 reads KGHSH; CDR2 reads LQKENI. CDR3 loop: CASSPPRTGSYEQYF. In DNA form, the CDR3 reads TGTGCCAGCTCACCACCAAGGACAGGCTCCTACGAGCAGTACTTC.

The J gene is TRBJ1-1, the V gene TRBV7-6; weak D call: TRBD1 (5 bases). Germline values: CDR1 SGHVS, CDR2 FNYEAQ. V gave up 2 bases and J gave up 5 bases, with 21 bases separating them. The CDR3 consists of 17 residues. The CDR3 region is CASSLLSEAGRNTEAFF. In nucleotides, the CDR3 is TGTGCCAGCAGCTTACTGAGCGAGGCAGGGAGAAATACTGAAGCTTTCTTT.